This T cell receptor beta chain was obtained from a study of T cell responses to AZD1222 COVID-19 vaccine. Assay: immunoSEQ multiplex PCR; the TCRdb copy retains only in-frame clones and omits some. This sample has roughly 100,000 clones, with 88% found just once. This CDR3 is 14 amino acids long. The V gene's germline CDR1 is MNHEY and CDR2 SVGAGI. Unmatched junction bases numbered 1, after V lost 6 bases and J lost 4 bases. The chain recombines TRBV6-5 with TRBJ2-1; 12 nucleotides align to TRBD2. The source of this sequence is an adult in good health. The sample was peripheral blood, taken on day 0 of AZD1222 vaccination. In nucleotides, the CDR3 is TGTGCCAGCAGAACTAGCGGGAGGTACAATGAGCAGTTCTTC. It specifies CASRTSGRYNEQFF.